This T cell receptor (beta chain) was observed in a study of control samples from healthy donors and cancer patients. Trimming took off 7 bases at V and 2 bases at J, with 12 bases between the two ends. CDR1 and CDR2 (germline): MNHNY, SVGAGI (reference sequence). This CDR3 region has 14 residues. This clone was counted a few times. Measured with immunoSEQ multiplex PCR; TCRdb has only the in-frame clones, and not every one. The table has about 92,000 clones, 82% seen once. This sequence originates from a woman aged 55 to 70 in good health. The material sequenced was blood. J is TRBJ1-3 and V is TRBV6-6; D is possibly TRBD1 (5 bases). The CDR3: CASTFTRAGNTIYF. For the CDR3, the DNA is TGTGCCAGCACTTTTACCAGGGCTGGAAACACCATATATTTT.